The present T cell receptor (beta chain) was sequenced within a study of blood T cell repertoires in COVID-19 (dated by TCRdb to 2019 to 2021). For context, the study as a whole: Collaborator samples came from the United States, Italy and Spain and covered acute and convalescent phases of COVID-19. The prospective study material was composed of cDNA or gDNA derived from T cells, B-cell-depleted T cells, or PBMCs. The dataset comprised deeply sampled blood TCRbeta repertoires from subjects exposed to, actively infected with, or recovered from COVID-19. The repertoires were made available in a free public database intended to serve as a resource for research on the immune response to SARS-CoV-2. Samples came from the ongoing ImmuneRACE study (first 160 participants) plus 1,254 subjects from 6 global collaborators. Nearly every sample came with metadata listing a de-identified subject ID, COVID-19 status, age in years and sex. Where available, HLA class I and class II types were taken from metadata supplied by the sample provider and were not determined by assay-based typing. What the study reported, not specific to this receptor: The amount of clinical and demographic metadata varied by source and participant and was provided uncurated.

Participants in the prospective study were enrolled through a virtual design, were aged 18 to 89 years, and lived in 24 United States geographic areas. To assign participants to cohorts, the prospective study relied on clinical history that participants themselves reported in a screening survey and a study questionnaire. ImmuneRACE Cohort 3 recovered participants were defined by two consecutive negative NP/OP PCR tests, healthcare professional clearance, or symptom resolution. Each participant in the prospective study had whole blood, serum and a nasopharyngeal or oropharyngeal swab collected by mobile phlebotomists. Prospective study participants could optionally give additional blood draws and questionnaires over an approximately 2-month period. Before DNA extraction, prospective study blood samples were shipped either frozen or at room temperature. Regarding this clone: Its recognized antigen is unknown. Base qualities are not recorded, but no much larger clone differs from it by a single base.

TCRbeta CDR3 regions were amplified from genomic DNA by means of the immunoSEQ Assay, a bias-controlled multiplex PCR. The study's own analysis went as follows. The number of nucleated cells in each sample was estimated by amplification of reference gene primers within the assay. To quantify the absolute abundance of each unique TCRbeta CDR3 rearrangement, sequence reads were collapsed and filtered. Productive Simpson clonality was computed per sample as the square root of Simpson's diversity index over productive rearrangements. The clones in this table, taken by TCRdb from immuneACCESS, are in-frame only. Not every clone is retained; where verified, under half of the shortfall comes from an unresolved V gene, and the cause of the rest is unknown. That table furnishes V, J and clone size, whereas the DNA furnished D and trimming. This sample gives around 300,000 clones in total; approximately 86% of them show up just once. About 2.7% of the sample lies in the top ten.

The junction shows trimming of 6 bases on V and 0 bases on J, and the gene matches do not reach 11 bases of it. Taken from cysteine to phenylalanine, the CDR3 has 19 residues. The kept DNA is CDR3 alone, 57 bases in frame from the first base. CDR1 and CDR2 are read off the germline V gene as SNHLY and FYNNEI. The receptor chain draws on TRBV2 and TRBJ2-6, with TRBD1 matching 10 junction bases. Sequencing was performed on PBMCs or T cells enriched from blood (not recorded which). This sequence originates from a woman under 30 who had recovered from COVID-19. CDR3 loop: CASRRDRGWTGSGANVLTF. The DNA reads as follows: TGTGCCAGCAGGAGGGACAGGGGCTGGACCGGCTCTGGGGCCAACGTCCTGACTTTC. With the portions outside the CDR3 filled from the reference TRBV2 and TRBJ2-6 genes, the complete variable region becomes EPEVTQTPSHQVTQMGQEVILRCVPISNHLYFYWYRQILGQKVEFLVSFYNNEISEKSEIFDDQFSVERPDGSNFTLKIRSTKLEDSAMYFCASRRDRGWTGSGANVLTFGAGSRLTVL.